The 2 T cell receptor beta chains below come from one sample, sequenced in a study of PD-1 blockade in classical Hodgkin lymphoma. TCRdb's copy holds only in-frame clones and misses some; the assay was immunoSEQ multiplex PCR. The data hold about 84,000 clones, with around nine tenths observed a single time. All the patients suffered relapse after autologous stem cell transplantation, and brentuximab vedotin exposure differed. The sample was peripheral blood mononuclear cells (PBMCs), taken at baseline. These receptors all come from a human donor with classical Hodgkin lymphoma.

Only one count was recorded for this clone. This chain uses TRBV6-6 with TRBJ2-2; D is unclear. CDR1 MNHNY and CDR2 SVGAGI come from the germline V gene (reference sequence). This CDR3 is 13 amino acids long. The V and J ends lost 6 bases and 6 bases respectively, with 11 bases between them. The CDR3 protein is CASRFQDPGELFF. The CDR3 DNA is TGTGCCAGCAGATTTCAGGACCCCGGGGAGCTGTTTTTT.

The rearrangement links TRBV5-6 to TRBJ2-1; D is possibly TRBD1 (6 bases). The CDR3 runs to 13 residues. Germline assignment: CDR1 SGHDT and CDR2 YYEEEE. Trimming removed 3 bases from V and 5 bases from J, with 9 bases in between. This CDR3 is CASSWTDDNEQFF. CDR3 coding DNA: TGTGCCAGCAGCTGGACAGATGACAATGAGCAGTTCTTC.